The 18 T cell receptor beta chains listed next were all sequenced from one sample in a study of blood T cell repertoires in COVID-19. The protocol was immunoSEQ multiplex PCR, while the TCRdb copy is restricted to in-frame clones and leaves out a portion. The repertoire holds 430,000 or so clones, with 80% to 90% as singletons. Sequenced: peripheral blood. The origin of the receptors is a man aged 18 to 29 with COVID-19, enrolled during active disease.

J is TRBJ1-5 and V is TRBV5-7; D gene uncertain. TRBV5-7 is an open reading frame, and its role is uncertain. V was pared by 0 bases and J by 0 bases, with 7 bases between. CDR3 length: 15 amino acids. This CDR3 is CASSLDSHSNQPQHF. In DNA, the CDR3 is TGTGCCAGCAGCTTGGACAGTCATAGCAATCAGCCCCAGCATTTT.

V is TRBV6-5 and J is TRBJ2-7; possible D gene TRBD2, 6 bases. The germline CDR1 and CDR2 sequences are MNHEY and SVGAGI. The CDR3 runs 15 residues. V was clipped by 4 bases and J by 0 bases, with 13 bases between them. The CDR3 DNA reads as TGTGCCAGCAGTTCGCGCGGGGACGGCTCCTACGAGCAGTACTTC. It specifies CASSSRGDGSYEQYF.

The chain is built from TRBV3-1 (or the pseudogene TRBV3-2) and TRBJ1-2; D is ambiguous. Per germline, CDR1 LGHDT and CDR2 YNNKEL (reference sequence). The germline V and J ends were trimmed by 3 bases and 6 bases, with 11 bases remaining between them. The CDR3 consists of 13 residues. CDR3 DNA sequence: TGTGCCAGCAGCCACGCCATGGGCGATGGCTACACCTTC. It yields the protein CASSHAMGDGYTF.

The CDR3 coding sequence is TGTGCCAGCTTCAACCTTCGGACTAGCGGGCAAGAGACCCAGTACTTC. It yields the protein CASFNLRTSGQETQYF. The chain uses TRBV7-9 and TRBJ2-5; 11 bases align to TRBD2. CDR3 length: 16 amino acids. The germline CDR1 and CDR2 sequences are SEHNR and FQNEAQ (reference sequence). V lost 8 bases and J lost 2; bases outside the gene matches: 10.

This chain connects TRBV7-2 to TRBJ2-5; D is unclear. Germline assignment: CDR1 SGHTA and CDR2 FQGNSA. This CDR3 has 13 residues. Trimming removed 4 bases from V and 0 bases from J, with 6 bases in between. The CDR3 sequence: CASSSRYQETQYF. CDR3 sequence (DNA): TGTGCCAGCAGCTCTAGGTACCAAGAGACCCAGTACTTC.

This chain's CDR3 is CASKGTGGNSPLHF. CDR3 bases: TGTGCCAGCAAGGGGACGGGAGGGAATTCACCCCTCCACTTT. J is TRBJ1-6 and V is TRBV6-5, with D possibly being TRBD1 (5 bases). The CDR3 spans 14 residues. V was cut by 7 bases and J by 7 bases, with 14 bases left in between. CDR1 and CDR2 (germline): MNHEY, SVGAGI.

The chain has TRBV2 and TRBJ2-3; D is undetermined. Germline V CDR1 and CDR2: SNHLY, FYNNEI. With 4 bases removed from V and 0 bases from J, the gap between germline ends came to 17 bases. The CDR3 is 17 amino acids. The CDR3 nucleotides read TGTGCCAGCAGTGTCACCTCCGACTTACATAGCACAGATACGCAGTATTTT. It yields the protein CASSVTSDLHSTDTQYF.

This chain links TRBV27 with TRBJ2-5; no definite D call. Per germline, CDR1 MNHEY and CDR2 SMNVEV (reference sequence). V gave up 3 bases and J gave up 3 bases, with 8 bases separating them. The CDR3 is 13 residues long. The chain's CDR3 is CASSLWAKETQYF. CDR3 in DNA: TGTGCCAGCAGTTTGTGGGCGAAAGAGACCCAGTACTTC.

Points on this clone: The sample carries other DNA sequences with the same CDR3. The V call is TRBV20-1, the J call TRBJ2-7, with a weak D call TRBD1 (6 bases). From germline, CDR1 is DFQATT and CDR2 SNEGSKA (reference sequence). With 3 bases removed from V and 0 bases from J, the gap between germline ends came to 9 bases. This CDR3 comprises 13 residues. For the CDR3, the DNA is TGCAGTGCTAGTGGGGGCTCCTCCTACGAGCAGTACTTC. Its protein is CSASGGSSYEQYF.

The chain uses TRBV24-1 and TRBJ1-4, with D perhaps TRBD1 (5 bases). Germline CDR1 KGHDR, CDR2 SFDVKD. V was trimmed by 3 bases and J by 7 bases, leaving 14 bases between them. This CDR3 contains 15 residues. The CDR3 DNA sequence: TGTGCCACCAGTGATCGGGGGGGAGCGGGTGAAAAACTGTTTTTT. Translation: CATSDRGGAGEKLFF.

This clone was detected only once. V gene TRBV18 combines with J gene TRBJ1-5; no firm D call. V gave up 3 bases and J gave up 9 bases, with 15 bases separating them. This CDR3 has 14 residues. Germline V CDR1 and CDR2: KGHSH, LQKENI. As DNA, the CDR3 is TGTGCCAGCTCACCCTCTGACATGTTGGCGCCCCAGCATTTT. It is translated as CASSPSDMLAPQHF.

The chain combines TRBV11-2 with TRBJ2-7; maybe TRBD1 (5 bases). Germline V gene data show CDR1 as SGHAT and CDR2 as FQNNGV. V was shortened by 10 bases and J by 3 bases, with 19 bases between the two germline ends. The CDR3 consists of 14 residues. The CDR3 DNA reads as TGTGCCACCTCCCCCGACCGAGGACACTACGAGCAGTACTTC. Protein product: CATSPDRGHYEQYF.

The chain carries TRBV7-9 and TRBJ2-3; a weak D match, TRBD1 (5 bases). V lost 5 bases and J 2 bases, leaving 11 bases between the germline ends. There are 14 residues in the CDR3. The V gene's germline CDR1 is SEHNR and CDR2 FQNEAQ (reference sequence). The CDR3 sequence is CASSDPDTTDTQYF. The CDR3 coding sequence is TGTGCCAGCAGCGACCCGGACACCACAGATACGCAGTATTTT.

The chain couples TRBV18 to TRBJ2-7; D is uncertain. Germline values: CDR1 KGHSH, CDR2 LQKENI. The CDR3 runs to 14 residues. Between the trimmed V and J ends, which lost 0 bases and 4 bases, there was a span of 10 bases. This CDR3 is CASSPPPFPYEQYF. CDR3 bases: TGTGCCAGCTCACCACCCCCCTTCCCTTACGAGCAGTACTTC.

The chain employs TRBV4-2 and TRBJ2-1, with 7 nucleotides matching TRBD2. The CDR3 is made up of 16 amino acids. Germline-derived CDR1 and CDR2 are LGHNA and YNFKEQ. With V trimmed by 0 bases and J by 3 bases, 5 bases remained unmatched. CDR3 DNA sequence: TGTGCCAGCAGCCAAGAGGAGGGAGGGGTCTACAATGAGCAGTTCTTC. It specifies CASSQEEGGVYNEQFF.

The chain links TRBV27 to TRBJ2-1, with TRBD2 as a possible D gene (5 bases). V dropped 11 bases and J dropped 4 bases, with 15 bases sitting between them. Germline V gene data show CDR1 as MNHEY and CDR2 as SMNVEV (reference sequence). The length of the CDR3 is 13 residues. CDR3 region: CAASAAGYNEQFF. CDR3 coding DNA: TGTGCCGCCTCTGCGGCGGGTTACAATGAGCAGTTCTTC.

The chain employs TRBV29-1 and TRBJ2-2, with a weak D call TRBD1 (6 bases). This CDR3 has 15 residues. Per germline, CDR1 SQVTM and CDR2 ANQGSEA. Trimming stripped 7 bases from V and 3 bases from J, with 18 bases between. CDR3 amino acids: CSDDIRGVDTGELFF. In DNA form, the CDR3 reads TGCAGCGACGATATCAGGGGAGTCGACACCGGGGAGCTGTTTTTT.

This clone was observed a single time. The chain recombines TRBV9 with TRBJ2-3, with TRBD2 matching over 7 bases. The junction had 10 bases not matched to a gene; V was cut back by 4 bases and J by 2 bases. Germline V CDR1 and CDR2: SGDLS, YYNGEE. The CDR3 runs to 16 residues. CDR3 DNA: TGTGCCAGCAGCCCGACGGGGGGACTCCTCACAGATACGCAGTATTTT. It is translated as CASSPTGGLLTDTQYF.